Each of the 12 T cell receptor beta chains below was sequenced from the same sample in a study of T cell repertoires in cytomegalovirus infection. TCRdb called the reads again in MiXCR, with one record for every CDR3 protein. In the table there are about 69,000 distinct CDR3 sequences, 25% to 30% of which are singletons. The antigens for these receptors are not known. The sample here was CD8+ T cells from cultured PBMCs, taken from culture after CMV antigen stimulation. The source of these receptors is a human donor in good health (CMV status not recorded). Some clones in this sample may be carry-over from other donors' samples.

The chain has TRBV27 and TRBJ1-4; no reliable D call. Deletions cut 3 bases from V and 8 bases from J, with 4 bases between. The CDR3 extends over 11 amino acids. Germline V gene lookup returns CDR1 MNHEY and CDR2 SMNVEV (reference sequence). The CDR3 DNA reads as TGTGCCAGCAGTTTTAGGGAAAAACTGTTTTTT. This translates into CASSFREKLFF.

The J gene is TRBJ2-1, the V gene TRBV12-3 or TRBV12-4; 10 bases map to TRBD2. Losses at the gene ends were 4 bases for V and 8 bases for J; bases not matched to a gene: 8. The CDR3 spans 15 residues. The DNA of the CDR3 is TGTGCCAGCAGTTCCAGCGGGGGGGCCGGGGATGAGCAGTTCTTC. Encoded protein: CASSSSGGAGDEQFF.

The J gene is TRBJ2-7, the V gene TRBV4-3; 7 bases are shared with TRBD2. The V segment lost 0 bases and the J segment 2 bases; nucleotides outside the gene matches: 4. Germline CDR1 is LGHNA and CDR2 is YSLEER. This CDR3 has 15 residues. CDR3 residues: CASSQDRTRTYEQYF. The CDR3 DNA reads TGCGCCAGCAGCCAAGATAGGACTAGAACCTACGAGCAGTACTTC.

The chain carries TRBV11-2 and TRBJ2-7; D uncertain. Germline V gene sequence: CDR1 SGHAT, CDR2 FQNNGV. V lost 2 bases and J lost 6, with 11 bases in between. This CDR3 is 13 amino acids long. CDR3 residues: CASSLPGPTEQYF. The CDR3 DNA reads TGTGCCAGCAGCTTACCGGGTCCCACCGAGCAGTACTTC.

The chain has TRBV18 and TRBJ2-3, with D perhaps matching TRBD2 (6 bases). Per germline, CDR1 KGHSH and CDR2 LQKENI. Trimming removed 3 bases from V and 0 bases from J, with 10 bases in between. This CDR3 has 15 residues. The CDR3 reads CASSPPGESTDTQYF. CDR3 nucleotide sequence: TGTGCCAGCTCACCTCCGGGGGAGAGCACAGATACGCAGTATTTT.

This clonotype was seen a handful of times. CDR3 bases: TGTGCCAGCAGCTTAACGCGGGGCAGATTCACAGATACGCAGTATTTT. The encoded protein is CASSLTRGRFTDTQYF. V usage is TRBV7-8 and J usage is TRBJ2-3; possible D gene TRBD2, 6 bases. This CDR3 has 16 amino acids. The V end was cut by 2 bases, the J end by 2 bases, with 14 bases between. Looked up from germline, CDR1 is SGHVS and CDR2 is FQNEAQ.

For the CDR3, the DNA is TGTGCCAGCAGTTCAGCCTATGGACAGCAAGAGACCCAGTACTTC. Its translation: CASSSAYGQQETQYF. V usage is TRBV28 and J usage is TRBJ2-5; the D gene is possibly TRBD1 (6 bases). This CDR3 spans 15 amino acids. The germline CDR1 and CDR2 sequences are MDHEN and SYDVKM. V dropped 4 bases and J dropped 2 bases, with 14 bases sitting between them. Looking up the rest from reference TRBV28 and TRBJ2-5 gives the full variable domain: DVKVTQSSRYLVKRTGEKVFLECVQDMDHENMFWYRQDPGLGLRLIYFSYDVKMKEKGDIPEGYSVSREKKERFSLILESASTNQTSMYLCASSSAYGQQETQYFGPGTRLLVL.

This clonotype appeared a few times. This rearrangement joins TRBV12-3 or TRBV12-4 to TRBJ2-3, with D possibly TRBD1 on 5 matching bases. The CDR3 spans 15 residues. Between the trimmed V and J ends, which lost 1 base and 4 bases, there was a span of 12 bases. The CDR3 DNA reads TGTGCCAGCAGTTTAGGGCAGGGTAGTTCAGATACGCAGTATTTT. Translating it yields CASSLGQGSSDTQYF.

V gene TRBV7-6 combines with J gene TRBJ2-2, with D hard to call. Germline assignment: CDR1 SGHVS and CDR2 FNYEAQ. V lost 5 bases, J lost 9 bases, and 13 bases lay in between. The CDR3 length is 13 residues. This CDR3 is CASSPSESRELFF. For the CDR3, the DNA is TGTGCCAGCAGCCCAAGTGAGTCCCGGGAGCTGTTTTTT.

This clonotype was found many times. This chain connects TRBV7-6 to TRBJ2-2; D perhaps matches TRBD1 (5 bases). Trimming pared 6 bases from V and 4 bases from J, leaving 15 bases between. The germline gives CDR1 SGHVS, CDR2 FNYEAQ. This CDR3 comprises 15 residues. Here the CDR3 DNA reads TGTGCCAGCAGTCTTAGATCGCAGGGCACCGGGGAGCTGTTTTTT. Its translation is CASSLRSQGTGELFF.

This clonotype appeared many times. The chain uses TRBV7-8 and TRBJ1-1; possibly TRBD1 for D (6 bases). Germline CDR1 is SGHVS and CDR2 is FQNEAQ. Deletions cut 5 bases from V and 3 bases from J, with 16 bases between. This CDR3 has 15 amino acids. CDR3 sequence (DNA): TGTGCCAGCAGCCCCTTCCCAGGGGAGGACACTGAAGCTTTCTTT. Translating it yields CASSPFPGEDTEAFF.

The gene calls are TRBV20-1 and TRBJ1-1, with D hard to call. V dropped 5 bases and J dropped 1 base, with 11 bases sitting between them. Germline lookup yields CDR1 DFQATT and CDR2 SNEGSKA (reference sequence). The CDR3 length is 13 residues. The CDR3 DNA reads TGCAGTGCTGGCGCAAACGAGAACACTGAAGCTTTCTTT. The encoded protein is CSAGANENTEAFF.